This TCR beta chain was recorded in a study of T-cell reconstitution after alpha-beta-depleted transplantation in children (dated by TCRdb to about 2016). As for the study more broadly: The study quantitatively tracked T-cell immune reconstitution after TCRalphabeta/CD19-depleted allogeneic hematopoietic cell transplantation in children using TCR repertoire profiling. What the authors observed across the whole study: The high TCRbeta diversity at day 60 in some patients was ascribed to recipient T cells and intrathymic progenitors that had survived conditioning. Apparently early alphabetaT-cell count recovery about two months after transplant reportedly relied on only several hundred rapidly expanded clones derived from non-depleted graft cells. Hyperexpanded clone frequencies declined over subsequent months; after one year, T-cell counts and TCRbeta diversity were mostly attributed to newly produced T cells.

This specimen's treatment or condition label, interpreted: allogeneic hematopoietic cell transplantation with graft depleted of TCRalphabeta T cells and CD19 B cells. Transplant recipients were children who received TCRalphabeta/CD19-depleted allogeneic hematopoietic cell grafts. Trimming takes 9 bases from V and 10 bases from J, and the germline ends sit 21 bases apart. The CDR3 measures 13 amino acids from cysteine to phenylalanine. Kept here is only the CDR3 DNA, which spans 39 bases and is read in frame from base 1. Reading the germline V gene gives CDR1 SGHRS and CDR2 YFSETQ. The protocol used for the library was PCR. Sequencing was performed on an Illumina HiSeq 2500. Molecular barcoding was employed in the preparation of TCR libraries, with unique molecular identifiers being used to normalize TCRbeta repertoire quantification. The public reads were quality trimmed at Q25 with fastp and then assembled into clones with MiXCR by TCRdb, keeping productive beta chains. All rows with the same CDR3 protein become a single entry with the most common DNA and genes. The sample yields about 980,000 distinct CDR3 sequences; under 30% were counted once. The ten largest clones capture 28% of the sample.

Notes on this clonotype: The antigen this receptor binds is unknown. No much larger clone exists at a distance of one base, and base qualities are not known.

The sequence links TRBV5-1 to TRBJ2-3, and the D gene may be TRBD2, 5 bases matching. This sample comprised PBMCs, mostly from graft donor cells, obtained 360 days after TCRalphabeta/CD19-depleted stem cell transplant. The clonotype comes from a boy younger than two who had a stem cell transplant for SCID, so the T cells may come from the graft donor. The CDR3 reads CANAILPGSPQYF. The DNA sequence reads TGCGCCAATGCAATACTCCCGGGGTCTCCGCAGTATTTT.